The present entry profiles one T cell receptor beta chain with its context. This clonotype came up a few times. Which antigen it targets is not known. No base quality information exists; no much larger clone differs at one position. Library creation used 5' RACE. The sample was run on an Illumina HiSeq 2500. A second roughly 7 to 12 cycle PCR used a sample-barcoded 5' primer and a J-beta primer mix. A unique molecular identifier was introduced onto each TCR beta cDNA molecule by a template-switch 5' adaptor carrying 12 random nucleotides. Each sample yielded at least 2.5 million CDR3-containing paired-end reads. First-strand cDNA was synthesized from all RNA with the Mint cDNA synthesis kit, primed by a TRBC-specific oligonucleotide. After uracil-DNA glycosylase treatment, a first 18-cycle PCR used universal primers M1SS and BC2_uni_R on all cDNA. The authors' analysis ran thus. For normalization, 1 million high-quality reads were randomly selected from each sample, with every read carrying a distinct molecular identifier. Reads sharing molecular identifiers were discarded rather than binned into consensus sequences. MiTCR, set to a Q25 quality threshold and the strictest error-elimination algorithm, was used for CDR3 identification, clonotype clustering and error correction. A nonparametric unseen species model with Euler transformation was used to estimate lower-bound total TCR beta diversity. Through fastp at Q25 and MiXCR, TCRdb rebuilt clones from the public reads, retaining in-frame beta chains. Duplicate CDR3 protein sequences are folded into a single record with the most common DNA and genes. The V and J calls were determined by TCRdb, not by the authors. This sample holds roughly 700,000 distinct CDR3 sequences; around 45% were observed only once. The biggest ten clones account for about 32% of the sample.

The sample comes from a study of blood T cells in healthy people across ages (dated by TCRdb to about 2015). With respect to the entire study: Template switching captured roughly one uniquely barcoded TCR beta cDNA molecule per two T cells in model experiments. Using the same blood draw, the study looked at two additional independent replicas of 1 million unique cDNA reads for two donors, one aged 18 to 30 and the other aged 80 or older. To track age-related changes in TCR beta repertoire diversity, the study relied on deep sequencing normalized with unique cDNA molecular identifiers. To avoid experimental bias, donors of different ages were spread randomly across the sequencing lanes. Donors were grouped into four age groups: young (average 16 years), middle-aged (39), aged (around 66) and long-lived (approximately 78). General conclusions and limits of the study: A strong correlation was found between observed TCR beta diversity and the percentage of naive T cells measured by flow cytometry. Compared with the aged group, the long-lived group had more naive CD4+ T cells, fewer expanded clones and increased TCR diversity, a pattern suggesting age selection. Estimates of total diversity based on one million sequenced T cells were considered lower bounds and underestimates. Because the CMV infection status of the donors was unknown, age-related changes in expanded clonotypes may potentially have been confounded. Observed TCR beta diversity per million T cells fell roughly linearly with age, and a significant reduction was already apparent by age approximately 40. Conclusive comparison of naive and antigen-experienced compartments was prevented by the profiling of bulk unsorted PBMCs.

The cysteine opens and the phenylalanine closes a CDR3 of 15 amino acids. Only the CDR3 portion is preserved as DNA: 45 bases, with reading frame beginning at the first base. The germline ends are 11 bases apart after V is trimmed by 0 bases and J by 3 bases. The germline V gene (reference sequence) provides CDR1 SEHNR and CDR2 FQNEAQ. The donors were under 40 Caucasian individuals from Russia, aged 6 to 90 years, who were systemically healthy. Each donor gave about 11 milliliters of peripheral blood, drawn into EDTA-treated Vacutainer tubes. Ficoll-Paque density-gradient centrifugation was used to isolate PBMCs, with at least 7 million obtained per sample. Trizol reagent was used to extract total RNA from the PBMCs, yielding at least 5 micrograms per sample. For every donor, an aliquot of PBMCs went through flow cytometry to measure the percentages of naive CD45RAhigh/CD27high T cells.

The chain links TRBV7-9 with TRBJ2-5; the D gene is perhaps TRBD1 or TRBD2, each of them matching over 5 bases. The receptor comes from a woman in her sixties or seventies in good health. The material sequenced was blood. This receptor carries the CDR3 CASSLAGRIEETQYF. The nucleotide sequence is given as TGTGCCAGCAGCTTAGCGGGACGAATCGAAGAGACCCAGTACTTC.